The 20 T cell receptor beta chains below come from one sample, sequenced in a study of blood T cell repertoires in COVID-19. The table came from immunoSEQ multiplex PCR; TCRdb's copy has only in-frame clones and leaves some out. The data contain about 110,000 clones, about 93% of them singletons. The sequencing input was peripheral blood. These receptor sequences come from a woman between 25 and 40 years old with acute or convalescent COVID-19.

J is TRBJ1-3 and V is TRBV3-1 (or the pseudogene TRBV3-2), with unresolved D. In germline, CDR1 is LGHDT, CDR2 YNNKEL (reference sequence). The CDR3 sequence is 14 residues long. Trimming took 1 base from V and 3 from J, leaving 7 bases between them. CDR3 nucleotides: TGTGCCAGCAGCCAAGTCGAGGGTGGAAACACCATATATTTT. Translating gives CASSQVEGGNTIYF.

The chain recombines TRBV6-6 with TRBJ2-7, with D perhaps TRBD2 (5 bases). Looked up from germline, CDR1 is MNHNY and CDR2 is SVGAGI (reference sequence). V lost 2 bases, J lost 6 bases, and 8 bases lay in between. The CDR3 has 12 amino acids. The CDR3 protein is CASSYRGPEQYF. The DNA of the CDR3 is TGTGCCAGCAGTTACCGGGGTCCCGAGCAGTACTTC.

This clone was seen a single time. The chain couples TRBV6-5 to TRBJ2-7; D is possibly TRBD1 (6 bases). V dropped 3 bases and J dropped 4 bases, with 16 bases sitting between them. Germline lookup yields CDR1 MNHEY and CDR2 SVGAGI. The CDR3 is 15 amino acids. CDR3: CASSYSPDRSYEQYF. The CDR3 region has the DNA TGTGCCAGCAGTTATAGTCCCGACAGGAGTTACGAGCAGTACTTC.

This clone was seen a handful of times. This rearrangement joins TRBV24-1 to TRBJ2-2, with D maybe TRBD2 (5 bases). V was trimmed by 6 bases and J by 6 bases, leaving 16 bases between them. The CDR3 has 15 residues. Germline V CDR1 and CDR2: KGHDR, SFDVKD. CDR3 residues: CATSSGQEEAGELFF. Here the CDR3 DNA reads TGTGCCACCAGTTCGGGCCAGGAGGAGGCCGGGGAGCTGTTTTTT.

The CDR3 region has the DNA TGTGCCGCTGCGGGGGGAGGGTCCGACTACAATGAGCAGTTCTTC. It translates to CAAAGGGSDYNEQFF. V gene TRBV10-3 combines with J gene TRBJ2-1; 8 bases fit TRBD2. The CDR3 runs 15 residues. The germline CDR1 and CDR2 sequences are ENHRY and SYGVKD. V shed 11 bases, J shed 3 bases, and the junction held 12 bases outside the gene matches.

CDR3 sequence reads: CAISLGGLVTDTQYF. DNA for the CDR3: TGTGCCATCAGCCTAGGGGGCTTGGTAACAGATACGCAGTATTTT. This sequence joins TRBV10-3 and TRBJ2-3, with 7 bases aligning to TRBD1. In germline, CDR1 is ENHRY, CDR2 SYGVKD. J was trimmed by 3 bases and V by 6 bases; bases with no gene match: 9. This CDR3 spans 15 amino acids.

This rearrangement joins TRBV19 to TRBJ2-7; a possible D gene is TRBD2 (5 bases). Germline-derived CDR1 and CDR2 are LNHDA and SQIVND (reference sequence). V was pared by 5 bases and J by 2 bases, with 13 bases between. This CDR3 spans 14 amino acids. The CDR3 protein is CASSPGVPAYEQYF. For the CDR3, the DNA is TGTGCCAGTAGTCCCGGGGTACCTGCCTACGAGCAGTACTTC.

This sequence joins TRBV7-8 and TRBJ1-1; TRBD1 agrees at 7 bases. With 1 base clipped from V and 0 bases from J, the junction kept 5 bases outside the gene matches. CDR3 size: 16 residues. CDR1 SGHVS and CDR2 FQNEAQ come from the germline V gene. CDR3 amino acids: CASSLVSGTVNTEAFF. DNA of the CDR3: TGTGCCAGCAGCTTAGTCTCCGGGACAGTGAACACTGAAGCTTTCTTT.

The chain employs TRBV28 and TRBJ2-3; weak D call: TRBD1 (6 bases). V lost 7 bases, J lost 1 base, and 6 bases lay in between. CDR1 MDHEN and CDR2 SYDVKM come from the germline V gene. This CDR3 has 12 residues. CDR3 nucleotides: TGTGCCAGCACAGGGGGCACAGATACGCAGTATTTT. Residues: CASTGGTDTQYF. Supplemented by reference TRBV28 and TRBJ2-3, the full variable domain reads DVKVTQSSRYLVKRTGEKVFLECVQDMDHENMFWYRQDPGLGLRLIYFSYDVKMKEKGDIPEGYSVSREKKERFSLILESASTNQTSMYLCASTGGTDTQYFGPGTRLTVL.

The chain employs TRBV7-2 and TRBJ1-4; D gene uncertain. The V end lost 2 bases, the J end lost 8 bases, and 12 bases lay between the germline ends. Germline V gene lookup returns CDR1 SGHTA and CDR2 FQGNSA. The CDR3 totals 14 residues. CDR3 amino acids: CASSLRPGREKLFF. CDR3 in DNA: TGTGCCAGCAGCTTACGCCCGGGGAGGGAAAAACTGTTTTTT. The variable domain in full, with the rest retrieved from reference TRBV7-2 and TRBJ1-4, is GAGVSQSPSNKVTEKGKDVELRCDPISGHTALYWYRQSLGQGLEFLIYFQGNSAPDKSGLPSDRFSAERTGGSVSTLTIQRTQQEDSAVYLCASSLRPGREKLFFGSGTQLSVL.

V and J are TRBV7-2 and TRBJ2-5, with D perhaps TRBD2 (6 bases). The CDR3 is 15 amino acids. Germline CDR1 and CDR2: SGHTA and FQGNSA. Trimming stripped 0 bases from V and 7 bases from J, with 15 bases between. The CDR3 sequence: CASSLAAGYWVTQYF. The CDR3 DNA follows: TGTGCCAGCAGCTTAGCGGCGGGGTATTGGGTGACCCAGTACTTC.

This clone showed up just a few times. The CDR3 loop is CASNSDRRNQPQHF. CDR3 sequence (DNA): TGTGCCAGCAACTCGGACAGGCGAAATCAGCCCCAGCATTTT. The chain carries TRBV21-1 and TRBJ1-5; the table calls TRBD1, which could not be checked here. TRBV21-1 is deemed a pseudogene. The CDR3 sequence is 14 residues long.

This sequence joins TRBV2 and TRBJ1-4; no definite D call. Trimming took 2 bases from V and 0 from J, leaving 7 bases between them. From germline, CDR1 is SNHLY and CDR2 FYNNEI. The CDR3 loop spans 15 amino acids. CDR3 in DNA: TGTGCCAGCAGTGAATCGCCTACAACTAATGAAAAACTGTTTTTT. It codes for CASSESPTTNEKLFF.

The genes are TRBV5-1 and TRBJ2-1; TRBD1 matches at 9 bases. V was clipped by 4 bases and J by 3 bases; unmatched bases: 5. This CDR3 is 15 amino acids long. CDR1 is SGHRS and CDR2 is YFSETQ in the germline V gene. CDR3 loop: CASSLRDRVYNEQFF. CDR3 in DNA: TGCGCCAGCAGCCTCCGGGACAGGGTCTACAATGAGCAGTTCTTC.

The chain employs TRBV7-8 and TRBJ2-2, with 7 positions matching TRBD1. CDR1 is SGHVS, CDR2 FQNEAQ, per germline. CDR3 length: 16 amino acids. V trimming: 3 bases; J trimming: 5 bases; junction bases outside the gene matches: 9. The CDR3 is CASSLKGDSKTGELFF. The CDR3 nucleotides are TGTGCCAGCAGCTTGAAGGGGGACAGTAAGACCGGGGAGCTGTTTTTT.

CDR3 DNA: TGTGCCAGCAGCCAAGGCTCGGGAAACAATCAGCCCCAGCATTTT. Translation: CASSQGSGNNQPQHF. The chain carries TRBV3-1 (or the pseudogene TRBV3-2) and TRBJ1-5; no definite D call. V shed 1 base and J shed 3 bases, with 10 bases lying between them. This CDR3 is built from 15 residues. From germline, CDR1 is LGHDT and CDR2 YNNKEL (reference sequence).

The genes are TRBV7-9 and TRBJ1-2, with TRBD1 as a possible D gene (6 bases). There are 15 residues in the CDR3. V lost 4 bases and J lost 6, with 18 bases in between. Germline-derived CDR1 and CDR2 are SEHNR and FQNEAQ (reference sequence). CDR3 in amino acids: CASSSEWRQENGYTF. CDR3 in DNA: TGTGCCAGCAGCTCTGAATGGAGACAGGAGAATGGCTACACCTTC.

V usage is TRBV3-1 (or the pseudogene TRBV3-2) and J usage is TRBJ1-1; D is perhaps TRBD1 (5 bases). The length of the CDR3 is 14 residues. Germline V gene data show CDR1 as LGHDT and CDR2 as YNNKEL (reference sequence). Trimming took 4 bases from V and 3 from J, leaving 12 bases between them. CDR3 sequence: CASSPLSGDTEAFF. In DNA, the CDR3 is TGTGCCAGCAGCCCACTGTCGGGGGACACTGAAGCTTTCTTT.

The chain links TRBV7-9 to TRBJ2-7; 13 positions match TRBD2. CDR1 SEHNR and CDR2 FQNEAQ come from the germline V gene (reference sequence). This CDR3 spans 16 amino acids. V lost 5 bases and J lost 2; bases outside the gene matches: 6. CDR3 in DNA: TGTGCCAGCAGCGAGGGACTAGCGGGAATCCCCTACGAGCAGTACTTC. Protein sequence: CASSEGLAGIPYEQYF.

This clone was counted between two and nine times. The V gene is TRBV5-6, the J gene TRBJ2-5; maybe TRBD1 (6 bases). Trimming shortened V by 3 bases and J by 2 bases, and 8 bases separated the two germline ends. The CDR3 has 13 amino acids. Germline V CDR1 and CDR2: SGHDT, YYEEEE. The CDR3 nucleotides read TGTGCCAGCAGCTCGACAGGACAAGAGACCCAGTACTTC. Translated: CASSSTGQETQYF.